This T cell receptor beta chain was documented in a study of circulating and synovial CD4+ cells in juvenile arthritis. Study-wide findings and caveats: Measured synovium overlap likely understates the true shared repertoire. CPL versus bulk CD4 samples: T cell genome counts differed by at least an order of magnitude.

As for this clone: Its target is not known.

The germline V gene encodes CDR1 MNHEY and CDR2 SVGAGI. V was shortened by 6 bases and J by 3 bases, with 15 bases between the two germline ends. The CDR3 runs to 15 residues. The data were produced by immunoSEQ multiplex PCR, yet TCRdb's version contains in-frame clones alone and is incomplete. This repertoire shows tens of thousands of clones, about 94% found once; its top ten account for roughly 0.7%. The sample was CD4+ T cells from blood. The J gene is TRBJ1-5, the V gene TRBV6-5, with D tentatively TRBD1 (6 bases). The clonotype originates from a human donor with juvenile idiopathic arthritis. The CDR3 reads CASSAGGRANQPQHF. CDR3 nucleotides: TGTGCCAGCAGCGCCGGGGGGCGAGCCAATCAGCCCCAGCATTTT.